What follows are 25 T cell receptor beta chains derived from one specimen sequenced in a study of human T cells and chemical hapten exposure. TCRdb redid the calling of the RACE reads with MiXCR, one entry per CDR3 protein. The table lists about 380,000 distinct CDR3 sequences, roughly 4.6% of them singletons. Time point denoted: pre-sensitization, week 0. Treatment meaning: therapeutic diphenylcyclopropenone sensitization with weekly scalp DPC. Here the sequenced sample was whole blood, taken in connection with sensitization to the hapten diphenylcyclopropenone (DPC). These receptors originate from a woman in her 50s with alopecia areata. Some clones in this sample may be carry-over from other donors' samples.

The chain couples TRBV9 to TRBJ1-6, with 11 bases aligning to TRBD1. CDR3 length equals 16 residues. Trimming cost V 3 bases and J 10 bases; bases outside gene matches: 9. CDR1 and CDR2 (germline): SGDLS, YYNGEE. CDR3 sequence reads: CASSGGTGQGGSPLHF. The CDR3 DNA reads TGTGCCAGCAGCGGAGGAACGGGACAGGGGGGATCACCCCTCCACTTT.

The V call is TRBV7-9, the J call TRBJ1-1; no reliable D call. The germline V gene encodes CDR1 SEHNR and CDR2 FQNEAQ (reference sequence). V was trimmed by 2 bases and J by 3 bases, leaving 16 bases between them. The CDR3 extends over 16 amino acids. CDR3 sequence (DNA): TGTGCCAGCAGCTTAATTCTCAGGAACTTGGACACTGAAGCTTTCTTT. As protein: CASSLILRNLDTEAFF.

This clonotype was recorded at least ten times. The rearrangement joins TRBV27 to TRBJ1-2, with 8 bases lining up with TRBD1. J gave up 1 base and V 5 bases, and 24 bases lay outside the gene matches. The CDR3 contains 21 residues. Per the germline V gene, CDR1 is MNHEY and CDR2 is SMNVEV (reference sequence). The CDR3 region has the DNA TGTGCCAGCAGTCCCGAGGCCCCCCTGGGACAGGCGGGAGCGGATAACTATGGCTACACCTTC. It translates to CASSPEAPLGQAGADNYGYTF.

At least ten counts were recorded for this clonotype. This sequence joins TRBV3-1 and TRBJ1-5; tentative D call: TRBD1 (5 bases). CDR1 and CDR2 from the germline V gene are LGHDT and YNNKEL (reference sequence). This CDR3 spans 15 amino acids. Deletions cut 0 bases from V and 3 bases from J, with 9 bases between. The CDR3 spells CASSQDGGSNQPQHF. The CDR3 DNA is TGTGCCAGCAGCCAAGATGGGGGGTCCAATCAGCCCCAGCATTTT.

This clonotype was counted between two and nine times. The J gene is TRBJ2-1, the V gene TRBV7-2, with 7 positions matching TRBD1. The CDR3 has 16 residues. V shed 8 bases and J 5 bases; nucleotides not matched to a gene: 15. Germline assignment: CDR1 SGHTA and CDR2 FQGNSA. CDR3: CASGPPGTAPNNEQFF. The CDR3 DNA is TGTGCCAGCGGACCTCCCGGGACAGCCCCTAACAATGAGCAGTTCTTC.

The V call is TRBV7-8, the J call TRBJ2-1, with TRBD1 matching over 7 bases. The CDR3 totals 14 residues. The ends lost 1 base at V and 8 bases at J; junction bases unmatched: 5. The germline CDR1 and CDR2 sequences are SGHVS and FQNEAQ. Here the CDR3 reads CASSLVQGQDEQFF. The DNA of the CDR3 is TGTGCCAGCAGCTTAGTACAGGGGCAGGATGAGCAGTTCTTC. The full variable domain, rest sourced from reference TRBV7-8 and TRBJ2-1, is GAGVSQSPRYKVAKRGQDVALRCDPISGHVSLFWYQQALGQGPEFLTYFQNEAQLDKSGLPSDRFFAERPEGSVSTLKIQRTQQEDSAVYLCASSLVQGQDEQFFGPGTRLTVL.

This clonotype was picked up a small number of times. The chain combines TRBV6-2 or TRBV6-3 with TRBJ1-5; the match to TRBD1 covers 8 bases. CDR3 length equals 13 residues. V shed 8 bases, J shed 9 bases, and the junction held 9 bases outside the gene matches. Germline CDR1 MNHEY, CDR2 SVGEGT. The CDR3 sequence: CASGGTGGGPQHF. Written as DNA, the CDR3 is TGTGCCAGCGGAGGGACAGGCGGGGGGCCCCAGCATTTT.

This clonotype was seen many times. The V gene is TRBV15, the J gene TRBJ2-6, with D possibly TRBD2 on 6 matching bases. This CDR3 contains 19 residues. Germline V CDR1 and CDR2: LNHNV, YYDKDF (reference sequence). The V gene lost 3 bases and the J gene lost 0 bases, with 18 bases spanning the gap. In DNA, the CDR3 is TGTGCCACCAGCAGTTCTGGGGAACAGGACTACTCTGGGGCCAACGTCCTGACTTTC. Residues: CATSSSGEQDYSGANVLTF.

V is TRBV7-9 and J is TRBJ1-2; D not resolved. Looked up from germline, CDR1 is SEHNR and CDR2 is FQNEAQ (reference sequence). V lost 5 bases to trimming and J lost 1 base, with 11 bases between them. The CDR3 length is 14 residues. The CDR3 reads CASSLTQVNYGYTF. The CDR3, as DNA: TGTGCCAGCAGCCTTACGCAGGTTAACTATGGCTACACCTTC.

The chain employs TRBV6-2 or TRBV6-3 and TRBJ2-1; 8 nucleotides align to TRBD1. Germline V CDR1 and CDR2: MNHEY, SVGEGT. CDR3 length: 17 residues. The V segment lost 8 bases and the J segment 8 bases; nucleotides outside the gene matches: 20. CDR3 bases: TGTGCCAGCGGGCGGACAGGGATAACGGGAGAGGGACATGAGCAGTTCTTC. Encoded protein: CASGRTGITGEGHEQFF.

This clonotype was seen at least ten times. CDR3 protein: CSVEPLRTGAKTQYF. CDR3 DNA: TGCAGCGTTGAACCCCTCCGAACAGGGGCCAAGACCCAGTACTTC. V and J are TRBV29-1 and TRBJ2-5; 7 bases are shared with TRBD1. V shed 2 bases, J shed 6 bases, and the junction held 12 bases outside the gene matches. Germline lookup yields CDR1 SQVTM and CDR2 ANQGSEA. The CDR3 totals 15 residues. The complete variable domain, with remaining parts taken from reference TRBV29-1 and TRBJ2-5, reads SAVISQKPSRDICQRGTSLTIQCQVDSQVTMMFWYRQQPGQSLTLIATANQGSEATYESGFVIDKFPISRPNLTFSTLTVSNMSPEDSSIYLCSVEPLRTGAKTQYFGPGTRLLVL.

In its sample, this clonotype was seen many times. The chain recombines TRBV29-1 with TRBJ2-1; TRBD2 matches at 7 bases. From germline, CDR1 is SQVTM and CDR2 ANQGSEA. The CDR3 sequence is 13 residues long. J gave up 3 bases and V 4 bases, and 3 bases lay outside the gene matches. CDR3 sequence: CSVAGGGYNEQFF. CDR3 sequence (DNA): TGCAGCGTTGCGGGAGGCGGCTACAATGAGCAGTTCTTC.

This clonotype was recorded many times. The J gene is TRBJ1-6, the V gene TRBV18; a possible D gene is TRBD1 (6 bases). The V end lost 2 bases, the J end lost 10 bases, and 12 bases lay between the germline ends. CDR3 size: 14 residues. Germline V CDR1 and CDR2: KGHSH, LQKENI. The chain's CDR3 is CASSPGGGRSPLHF. The CDR3 nucleotides are TGTGCCAGCTCACCAGGAGGGGGGAGGTCACCCCTCCACTTT. The variable domain in full, with the rest retrieved from reference TRBV18 and TRBJ1-6, is NAGVMQNPRHLVRRRGQEARLRCSPMKGHSHVYWYRQLPEEGLKFMVYLQKENIIDESGMPKERFSAEFPKEGPSILRIQQVVRGDSAAYFCASSPGGGRSPLHFGNGTRLTVT.

Ten or more counts support this clonotype. The CDR3 region has the DNA TGCAGTGCTAGGCCGGGACTTGAAGCTTTCTTT. It translates to CSARPGLEAFF. The chain links TRBV20-1 to TRBJ1-1, with D possibly being TRBD1 (5 bases). CDR3 size: 11 residues. The ends were cut back, 3 bases at V and 7 bases at J, with 9 bases in the middle. CDR1 DFQATT and CDR2 SNEGSKA come from the germline V gene (reference sequence).

This clonotype has at least ten counts. The V call is TRBV18, the J call TRBJ1-6; 10 bases match TRBD1. Germline trimming cut 4 bases from V and 10 bases from J; bases unmatched to any gene: 7. Germline V lookup: CDR1 KGHSH, CDR2 LQKENI. This CDR3 contains 15 residues. As DNA, the CDR3 is TGTGCCAGCTCACTTTCCGGGACAGGGGACTCACCCCTCCACTTT. Its translation: CASSLSGTGDSPLHF.

In its sample, this clonotype was seen many times. The chain has TRBV19 and TRBJ2-6; D ambiguous. The CDR3 spans 18 residues. The germline V gene encodes CDR1 LNHDA and CDR2 SQIVND (reference sequence). Trimming removed 0 bases from V and 4 bases from J, with 16 bases in between. CDR3 loop: CASSIDMAGAGGANVLTF. The CDR3, as DNA: TGTGCCAGTAGTATAGATATGGCAGGTGCCGGAGGGGCCAACGTCCTGACTTTC.

This clonotype was seen repeatedly, ten times or more. The chain employs TRBV15 and TRBJ2-5; D uncertain. V lost 3 bases, J lost 4 bases, and 9 bases lay in between. The germline V gene encodes CDR1 LNHNV and CDR2 YYDKDF (reference sequence). The CDR3 covers 13 residues. In DNA form, the CDR3 reads TGTGCCACCAGCAGTGAATTTTTAGAGACCCAGTACTTC. Protein: CATSSEFLETQYF.

Ten or more counts support this clonotype. V usage is TRBV3-1 and J usage is TRBJ1-1; D gene unclear. The CDR3 runs to 12 residues. Germline lookup yields CDR1 LGHDT and CDR2 YNNKEL (reference sequence). V lost 7 bases and J lost 8, with 14 bases in between. This chain's CDR3 is CASNSFTGEAFF. In nucleotides, the CDR3 is TGTGCCAGCAACTCTTTTACCGGAGAAGCTTTCTTT.

This clonotype was found many times. CDR3 sequence (DNA): TGTGCCAGCAGTCCCGGGACAGGGGGGTGGAGCAATCAGCCCCAGCATTTT. It specifies CASSPGTGGWSNQPQHF. This sequence joins TRBV28 and TRBJ1-5, with 11 bases aligning to TRBD1. The V gene end was trimmed by 5 bases and the J gene end by 1 base; junction bases not matched to a gene: 7. The CDR3 extends over 17 amino acids. Germline V gene lookup returns CDR1 MDHEN and CDR2 SYDVKM.

This clonotype was observed at least ten times. The CDR3: CASRLYSNQPQHF. DNA for the CDR3: TGTGCCAGCAGACTATATAGCAATCAGCCCCAGCATTTT. This sequence joins TRBV12-3 or TRBV12-4 and TRBJ1-5; D is undetermined. V was trimmed by 6 bases and J by 0 bases, leaving 6 bases between them. This CDR3 contains 13 residues.

This clonotype came up many times. CDR3 sequence (DNA): TGTGCCAGCAGGAACAGCATTGAAGCTTTCTTT. Amino acids: CASRNSIEAFF. The rearrangement uses TRBV12-3 or TRBV12-4 and TRBJ1-1, with D unclear. V was shortened by 6 bases and J by 7 bases, with 9 bases between the two germline ends. This CDR3 region has 11 residues.

This clonotype has at least ten counts. The V gene is TRBV7-2, the J gene TRBJ2-1; tentative D call: TRBD1 (7 bases). From germline, CDR1 is SGHTA and CDR2 FQGNSA. Trimming pared 0 bases from V and 5 bases from J, leaving 20 bases between. The CDR3 is 18 residues long. DNA for the CDR3: TGTGCCAGCAGCTTAGCGATCCCCCGGAGGGGGCGGGACAATGAGCAGTTCTTC. This encodes CASSLAIPRRGRDNEQFF.

CDR3 amino acids: CASSVAPGSVYEQYF. The CDR3 coding sequence is TGTGCCAGCAGCGTAGCCCCGGGCTCCGTCTACGAGCAGTACTTC. This chain uses TRBV9 with TRBJ2-7; D unresolved. Trimming took 0 bases from V and 3 from J, leaving 13 bases between them. The CDR3 loop spans 15 amino acids. Per the germline V gene, CDR1 is SGDLS and CDR2 is YYNGEE. Full variable domain (missing parts from reference TRBV9 and TRBJ2-7): DSGVTQTPKHLITATGQRVTLRCSPRSGDLSVYWYQQSLDQGLQFLIQYYNGEERAKGNILERFSAQQFPDLHSELNLSSLELGDSALYFCASSVAPGSVYEQYFGPGTRLTVT.

This clonotype was found a few times. The chain links TRBV20-1 to TRBJ1-1; D call uncertain. V was clipped by 0 bases and J by 2 bases, with 16 bases between them. Germline CDR1 DFQATT, CDR2 SNEGSKA (reference sequence). The CDR3 length is 16 residues. The CDR3 sequence is CSARDDRISFNTEAFF. The CDR3 nucleotides are TGCAGTGCTAGAGATGATAGGATATCGTTTAACACTGAAGCTTTCTTT.

This clonotype was detected ten times or more. This chain uses TRBV20-1 with TRBJ2-7; 9 nucleotides line up with TRBD2. Germline V gene data show CDR1 as DFQATT and CDR2 as SNEGSKA (reference sequence). This CDR3 has 15 amino acids. The V segment lost 3 bases and the J segment 0 bases; nucleotides outside the gene matches: 6. The CDR3 loop is CSARGLAPRSYEQYF. CDR3 nucleotide sequence: TGCAGTGCTAGGGGACTAGCTCCACGCTCCTACGAGCAGTACTTC.